The 26 T cell receptor beta chains below come from one sample, sequenced in a study of OX40 agonist ivuxolimab in advanced cancers. The table came from immunoSEQ multiplex PCR; TCRdb's copy has only in-frame clones and leaves some out. Of approximately 84,000 clones in the sample, 90% to 95% were seen once. The starting material was CD4+ or CD8+ T cells sorted from blood, obtained in a trial of the OX40 agonist ivuxolimab. The receptors here all came from an adult with an advanced solid tumor such as melanoma, head and neck, liver or kidney cancer.

The chain has TRBV5-1 and TRBJ2-2; 10 positions match TRBD1. This CDR3 is built from 17 residues. Germline CDR1 SGHRS, CDR2 YFSETQ. J gave up 4 bases and V 2 bases, and 8 bases lay outside the gene matches. The CDR3 reads CASSFFGTGASTGELFF. CDR3 coding DNA: TGCGCCAGCAGCTTTTTTGGGACAGGGGCTTCCACCGGGGAGCTGTTTTTT.

With respect to this clone: Relative to the germline gene, one junction end is altered; a read error may explain this. The chain employs TRBV5-1 and TRBJ1-2, with D tentatively TRBD1 (5 bases). The CDR3 has 13 amino acids. Germline loops: CDR1 SGHRS, CDR2 YFSETQ. This CDR3 is CASSLGTEIGYTF. Here the CDR3 DNA reads TGTGCCAGCAGCTTAGGGACTGAGATTGGCTACACCTTC.

The chain is built from TRBV19 and TRBJ2-5, with TRBD2 matching over 10 bases. Germline V gene sequence: CDR1 LNHDA, CDR2 SQIVND (reference sequence). V dropped 3 bases and J dropped 1; count of bases not matched to a gene: 5. CDR3 length: 16 residues. The CDR3 nucleotides are TGTGCCAGTAGTATTTCAGCGGGAGGGGGCCAAGAGACCCAGTACTTC. It encodes CASSISAGGGQETQYF.

The chain joins TRBV4-3 to TRBJ1-2; a weak D match, TRBD1 (5 bases). CDR1 and CDR2 from the germline V gene are LGHNA and YSLEER. The CDR3 has 14 amino acids. Trimming removed 0 bases at V and 8 bases at J, with 13 bases between. The CDR3 DNA is TGCGCCAGCAGCCAAGATTCTGCAGGGCGAGGCTACACCTTC. Translated, it gives CASSQDSAGRGYTF.

The rearrangement uses TRBV19 and TRBJ1-1; D is uncertain. CDR3 length: 14 residues. CDR1 and CDR2 (germline): LNHDA, SQIVND (reference sequence). Trimming took 3 bases from V and 4 from J, leaving 12 bases between them. The CDR3 DNA sequence: TGTGCCAGTAGTATTCTGGTAGAGGGCACTGAAGCTTTCTTT. Protein product: CASSILVEGTEAFF.

As DNA, the CDR3 is TGTGCCAGCAGTTCCAACCCAGACAGTTCAGGGGGCTACACCTTC. This translates into CASSSNPDSSGGYTF. V usage is TRBV28 and J usage is TRBJ1-2; possibly TRBD1 for D (5 bases). The germline V and J ends were trimmed by 4 bases and 8 bases, with 20 bases remaining between them. The CDR3 contains 15 residues. In germline, CDR1 is MDHEN, CDR2 SYDVKM.

The rearrangement uses TRBV20-1 and TRBJ2-5; D is ambiguous. This CDR3 has 11 amino acids. The ends were cut back, 4 bases at V and 1 base at J, with 4 bases in the middle. Germline assignment: CDR1 DFQATT and CDR2 SNEGSKA (reference sequence). The CDR3 here is CSAMGQETQYF. CDR3 bases: TGCAGTGCTATGGGCCAAGAGACCCAGTACTTC.

CDR3 region: CASSKWTSGNYNEQFF. The CDR3 DNA sequence: TGTGCCAGCAGCAAATGGACTAGCGGGAACTACAATGAGCAGTTCTTC. This chain joins TRBV13 and TRBJ2-1; TRBD2 agrees at 12 bases. With 5 bases clipped from V and 3 bases from J, the junction kept 5 bases outside the gene matches. This CDR3 has 16 amino acids. The germline V gene encodes CDR1 PRHDT and CDR2 FYEKMQ (reference sequence).

This chain joins TRBV5-6 and TRBJ2-2, with 10 bases lining up with TRBD2. Germline V lookup: CDR1 SGHDT, CDR2 YYEEEE. The CDR3 extends over 17 amino acids. V lost 4 bases to trimming and J lost 3 bases; unmatched junction nucleotides: 9. The CDR3 region is CASSPQTSGTDTGELFF. The DNA for the CDR3 is TGTGCCAGCAGCCCACAAACTAGCGGGACGGACACCGGGGAGCTGTTTTTT.

The chain recombines TRBV29-1 with TRBJ2-7; D is undetermined. Between the trimmed V and J ends, which lost 7 bases and 0 bases, there was a span of 10 bases. CDR3 size: 12 residues. Germline CDR1 is SQVTM and CDR2 is ANQGSEA. The CDR3 sequence is CSAVASSYEQYF. CDR3 in DNA: TGCAGCGCTGTAGCTAGCTCCTACGAGCAGTACTTC.

The chain recombines TRBV19 with TRBJ2-2; TRBD2 might be the D (7 bases). Between the trimmed V and J ends, which lost 10 bases and 0 bases, there was a span of 21 bases. The CDR3 covers 17 residues. Germline V gene sequence: CDR1 LNHDA, CDR2 SQIVND (reference sequence). DNA of the CDR3: TGTGCCACACCCACGGGCGGGGGCAGCGCGAACACCGGGGAGCTGTTTTTT. Translation: CATPTGGGSANTGELFF.

V gene TRBV6-1 combines with J gene TRBJ1-2, with a weak D call TRBD1 (5 bases). V was cut by 7 bases and J by 2 bases, with 8 bases left in between. CDR3 length: 12 amino acids. The germline V gene encodes CDR1 MNHNS and CDR2 SASEGT. CDR3 residues: CASTGGNYGYTF. The CDR3 DNA is TGTGCCAGCACGGGGGGGAACTATGGCTACACCTTC.

V is TRBV2 and J is TRBJ1-1, with TRBD1 matching over 7 bases. The CDR3 consists of 15 residues. Germline values: CDR1 SNHLY, CDR2 FYNNEI. J was trimmed by 2 bases and V by 6 bases; bases with no gene match: 9. CDR3 in DNA: TGTGCCAGCAGAGACCCGGGACAGCCTAACACTGAAGCTTTCTTT. Its translation: CASRDPGQPNTEAFF. Complete variable domain (other parts from reference TRBV2 and TRBJ1-1): EPEVTQTPSHQVTQMGQEVILRCVPISNHLYFYWYRQILGQKVEFLVSFYNNEISEKSEIFDDQFSVERPDGSNFTLKIRSTKLEDSAMYFCASRDPGQPNTEAFFGQGTRLTVV.

V and J are TRBV18 and TRBJ2-1; D remains unclear. Germline CDR1 is KGHSH and CDR2 is LQKENI. V was pared by 3 bases and J by 9 bases, with 15 bases between. The CDR3 length is 14 residues. The chain's CDR3 is CASSPDRSSVEQFF. CDR3 nucleotide sequence: TGTGCCAGCTCACCGGACCGAAGTTCGGTTGAGCAGTTCTTC. The entire variable domain, with the rest obtained from reference TRBV18 and TRBJ2-1, is as follows: NAGVMQNPRHLVRRRGQEARLRCSPMKGHSHVYWYRQLPEEGLKFMVYLQKENIIDESGMPKERFSAEFPKEGPSILRIQQVVRGDSAAYFCASSPDRSSVEQFFGPGTRLTVL.

The V call is TRBV9, the J call TRBJ2-2; 7 bases fit TRBD2. Germline V gene data show CDR1 as SGDLS and CDR2 as YYNGEE. There are 15 residues in the CDR3. With V trimmed by 3 bases and J by 6 bases, 8 bases remained unmatched. The CDR3 protein is CASSEGSGLSGELFF. The CDR3 DNA reads as TGTGCCAGCAGCGAGGGTAGCGGGTTGTCCGGGGAGCTGTTTTTT.

The rearrangement uses TRBV7-2 and TRBJ2-5; 8 bases fit TRBD2. Germline V CDR1 and CDR2: SGHTA, FQGNSA. The CDR3 contains 15 residues. With 5 bases clipped from V and 1 base from J, the junction kept 6 bases outside the gene matches. The CDR3 protein is CASSPSSGTQETQYF. CDR3 in DNA: TGTGCCAGCAGCCCGAGTAGCGGGACCCAAGAGACCCAGTACTTC.

Worth noting for this clone: At the DNA level, this CDR3 is encoded by other sequences in the same sample as well. This chain uses TRBV5-1 with TRBJ1-3; tentatively, D is TRBD1 (5 bases). Looked up from germline, CDR1 is SGHRS and CDR2 is YFSETQ. V dropped 0 bases and J dropped 4 bases, with 11 bases sitting between them. CDR3 length equals 15 residues. The CDR3 loop is CASSLDGGSGNTIYF. CDR3 nucleotide sequence: TGCGCCAGCAGCTTGGACGGGGGATCCGGAAACACCATATATTTT.

The rearrangement uses TRBV18 and TRBJ2-3; 11 bases agree with TRBD2. Germline loops: CDR1 KGHSH, CDR2 LQKENI. V gave up 3 bases and J gave up 3 bases; unmatched junction bases: 17. The CDR3 extends over 20 amino acids. CDR3 DNA: TGTGCCAGCTCACCCTACTCGACTAGCGGGACCGCCGGGGGGACAGATACGCAGTATTTT. It yields the protein CASSPYSTSGTAGGTDTQYF.

The rearrangement joins TRBV27 to TRBJ2-7; D not certain. V shed 3 bases and J shed 0 bases, with 6 bases lying between them. CDR1 and CDR2 from the germline V gene are MNHEY and SMNVEV (reference sequence). The CDR3 loop spans 13 amino acids. The DNA for the CDR3 is TGTGCCAGCAGTTTCGTGCACTCCTACGAGCAGTACTTC. Translated, it gives CASSFVHSYEQYF.

The V and J genes are TRBV28 and TRBJ2-4, with 7 bases identical to TRBD1. V lost 7 bases, J lost 6 bases, and 9 bases stayed unmatched. Germline V lookup: CDR1 MDHEN, CDR2 SYDVKM. The CDR3 spans 14 residues. The CDR3 DNA reads as TGTGCCAGCACCACGACAGGGACCCGAAACATTCAGTACTTC. This translates into CASTTTGTRNIQYF.

A single count supports this clone. The rearrangement links TRBV28 to TRBJ1-2; no firm D call. The CDR3 has 13 amino acids. The V and J ends lost 2 bases and 3 bases respectively, with 7 bases between them. Per the germline V gene, CDR1 is MDHEN and CDR2 is SYDVKM. The DNA for the CDR3 is TGTGCCAGCAGTTTAGGGGTAGACTATGGCTACACCTTC. Translated, it gives CASSLGVDYGYTF.

This clone was detected a few times. Other DNA sequences from this sample encode an identical CDR3 as well. This chain uses TRBV9 with TRBJ2-3; D gene uncertain. The CDR3 sequence is 12 residues long. The germline V gene has CDR1 SGDLS and CDR2 YYNGEE. With 2 bases removed from V and 0 bases from J, the gap between germline ends came to 1 base. This CDR3 is CASSVSTDTQYF. The DNA of the CDR3 is TGTGCCAGCAGCGTGAGCACAGATACGCAGTATTTT.

CDR3 sequence reads: CASSVSASGGVSSYEQYF. In nucleotides, the CDR3 is TGTGCCAGCAGCGTGTCCGCTAGCGGGGGGGTGAGCTCCTACGAGCAGTACTTC. The chain employs TRBV9 and TRBJ2-7, with 12 bases aligning to TRBD2. Unmatched junction bases numbered 9, after V lost 2 bases and J lost 0 bases. This CDR3 contains 18 residues. Germline values: CDR1 SGDLS, CDR2 YYNGEE.

The rearrangement links TRBV23-1 to TRBJ2-7, with D perhaps TRBD1 (6 bases). TRBV23-1 is recorded as an ORF, its role being uncertain. This CDR3 comprises 15 residues. The germline V and J ends were trimmed by 0 bases and 5 bases, with 14 bases remaining between them. In DNA, the CDR3 is TGCGCCAGCAGTCAATCCTCGGGACAAAGGCACGAGCAGTACTTC. Its protein product is CASSQSSGQRHEQYF.

This clone was recorded once. The chain links TRBV18 to TRBJ2-7; TRBD2 is a possible D gene (6 bases). In germline, CDR1 is KGHSH, CDR2 LQKENI. The length of the CDR3 is 12 residues. Between the trimmed V and J ends, which lost 1 base and 9 bases, there was a span of 10 bases. The CDR3 nucleotides read TGTGCCAGCTCACCACTTCAGGGAGGGCAGTACTTC. As protein: CASSPLQGGQYF.

V usage is TRBV13 and J usage is TRBJ1-1; weak D call: TRBD1 (5 bases). The CDR3 runs 15 residues. The germline gives CDR1 PRHDT, CDR2 FYEKMQ (reference sequence). With 5 bases removed from V and 0 bases from J, the gap between germline ends came to 13 bases. CDR3 region: CASSPLKGLNTEAFF. CDR3 nucleotide sequence: TGTGCCAGCAGCCCGCTAAAGGGGTTGAACACTGAAGCTTTCTTT.